Following are 10 T cell receptor beta chains from one sample sequenced in a study of brain metastases from non-small cell lung cancer. Clones were sequenced by immunoSEQ multiplex PCR, and TCRdb holds only the in-frame ones, with some missing. The table has approximately 1,400 clones, roughly 86% seen once. Sequenced sample: tumor-adjacent normal tissue. The receptors originated from a donor aged 40 or older with non-small cell lung cancer.

The gene calls are TRBV2 and TRBJ1-2, with no clear D. From germline, CDR1 is SNHLY and CDR2 FYNNEI. The V end was cut by 4 bases, the J end by 8 bases, with 17 bases between. The CDR3 is 14 residues long. Here the CDR3 reads CASSGSGRAGGYTF. CDR3 DNA: TGTGCCAGCAGTGGGTCAGGCCGTGCTGGGGGCTACACCTTC.

The chain joins TRBV18 to TRBJ1-4; 12 bases match TRBD1. The J segment lost 6 bases and the V segment lost 3 bases, leaving 8 bases of the junction unmatched. The CDR3 contains 17 residues. The V gene's germline CDR1 is KGHSH and CDR2 LQKENI. The CDR3 loop reads CASSPPGQGAFDEKLFF. In nucleotides, the CDR3 is TGTGCCAGCTCACCTCCGGGACAGGGGGCGTTTGATGAAAAACTGTTTTTT.

The V call is TRBV28, the J call TRBJ2-7; 9 bases are a match to TRBD1. Germline lookup yields CDR1 MDHEN and CDR2 SYDVKM. The CDR3 sequence is 14 residues long. V was clipped by 6 bases and J by 3 bases; unmatched bases: 6. The CDR3 here is CASSGTGLIYEQYF. The CDR3 DNA is TGTGCCAGCAGCGGGACAGGGTTAATCTACGAGCAGTACTTC.

By sample fraction, this clone is hyperexpanded. This chain uses TRBV19 with TRBJ1-3; D gene unclear. Deletions cut 9 bases from V and 2 bases from J, with 5 bases between. The CDR3 has 11 residues. Germline V gene data show CDR1 as LNHDA and CDR2 as SQIVND (reference sequence). CDR3 residues: CASFAGNTIYF. The CDR3 bases are TGTGCCAGCTTCGCTGGAAACACCATATATTTT.

There are a few counts of this clone. The rearrangement joins TRBV4-1 to TRBJ1-5; tentative D call: TRBD1 (6 bases). Deletions cut 0 bases from V and 9 bases from J, with 24 bases between. The CDR3 covers 18 residues. In germline, CDR1 is MGHRA, CDR2 YSYEKL. The CDR3 DNA reads as TGCGCCAGCAGCCAAGAGGGGGCCGGGTCCCTCCGCCGGGGGCCCCAGCATTTT. Translated, it gives CASSQEGAGSLRRGPQHF.

This chain links TRBV5-4 with TRBJ1-1; D possibly corresponds to TRBD1 (6 bases). The CDR3 runs to 15 residues. Germline V gene sequence: CDR1 SGHNT, CDR2 YYREEE (reference sequence). V was cut by 4 bases and J by 4 bases, with 17 bases left in between. Here the CDR3 DNA reads TGTGCCAGCAGCCCCGCTCGGGGGCGGGTCACTGAAGCTTTCTTT. It encodes CASSPARGRVTEAFF.

This clone was counted once. The CDR3 spells CASSPGRVAGADTQYF. In DNA, the CDR3 is TGTGCCAGCAGTCCAGGGAGAGTAGCGGGAGCAGATACGCAGTATTTT. The J gene is TRBJ2-3, the V gene TRBV6-6, with TRBD2 matching over 9 bases. CDR1 is MNHNY and CDR2 is SVGAGI in the germline V gene (reference sequence). CDR3 length equals 16 residues. V shed 5 bases, J shed 4 bases, and the junction held 10 bases outside the gene matches.

This clone was counted a single time. The chain couples TRBV4-2 to TRBJ2-2; 9 bases match TRBD1. The V and J ends lost 5 bases and 5 bases, in that order; junction bases with no gene match: 6. The CDR3 sequence is 15 residues long. Germline values: CDR1 LGHNA, CDR2 YNFKEQ. This CDR3 reads CASSRDRVSTGELFF. The CDR3 nucleotides read TGTGCCAGCAGCAGGGACAGGGTATCAACCGGGGAGCTGTTTTTT.

The V and J genes are TRBV12-3 or TRBV12-4 and TRBJ2-7, with a possible D match to TRBD2 (5 bases). The ends were cut back, 6 bases at V and 3 bases at J, with 12 bases in the middle. The CDR3 totals 13 residues. The CDR3, as DNA: TGTGCCAGCAGCCGCGGGTCCGTCTACGAGCAGTACTTC. Its protein is CASSRGSVYEQYF.

The chain combines TRBV7-8 with TRBJ1-6; a weak D match, TRBD1 (6 bases). V was pared by 4 bases and J by 5 bases, with 18 bases between. The CDR3 totals 17 residues. The germline gives CDR1 SGHVS, CDR2 FQNEAQ. The CDR3 here is CASSYDRPSANNSPLHF. CDR3 in DNA: TGTGCCAGCAGCTACGACAGGCCCAGTGCTAATAATTCACCCCTCCACTTT.